The rows below give T cell receptor beta chains drawn from one sample of a study of blood T cells in healthy people across ages. MiXCR, applied by TCRdb to the 5' RACE reads, yields one record per CDR3 protein. The table has roughly 900,000 distinct CDR3 sequences, 45% to 50% seen once. The sequenced material came from blood. These receptors all stem from a man younger than 40 in good health. The CDR3 runs from the conserved cysteine through the conserved F or W. D genes are given only for firm matches. Expanded clones get a size class; other rows say once, few or many, or leave the size out.

>.|TRBV4-1|TRBJ2-1|TRBD1
TGCGCCAGCAGCCAAGAGGGTGGGAGACAGGGGCTATACAATGAGCAGTTCTTC
CASSQEGGRQGLYNEQFF
>.|TRBV20-1|TRBJ2-5|.
TGCAGTGCTAGGCTGGGCGCCCACCAAGAGACCCAGTACTTC
CSARLGAHQETQYF
>.|TRBV18|TRBJ2-1|TRBD1
TGTGCCAGCTCGAGACAGGGCAGAAACAATGAGCAGTTCTTC
CASSRQGRNNEQFF
>.|TRBV30|TRBJ1-5|TRBD1
TGTGCCTGGATTTTCGCGGGACAGCAAAATCAGCCCCAGCATTTT
CAWIFAGQQNQPQHF
>.|TRBV27|TRBJ1-1|.
TGTGCCAGCAGTTTGACCTCGATTTCGGAGATGAACACTGAAGCTTTCTTT
CASSLTSISEMNTEAFF
>few|TRBV9|TRBJ2-2|TRBD1
TGTGCCAGCAGCTTACTACAGGGGGCGCGAACCGGGGAGCTGTTTTTT
CASSLLQGARTGELFF
>.|TRBV21-1|TRBJ1-6|.
TGTGCCAGCAGCAAAGACCGGCAGGACAGCTCCTATAATTCACCCCTCCACTTT
CASSKDRQDSSYNSPLHF
>few|TRBV7-2|TRBJ1-2|.
TGTGCCAGCAGCTTATTGGGGGGAGGCTATGGCTACACCTTC
CASSLLGGGYGYTF
>few|TRBV24-1|TRBJ2-3|.
TGTGCCACCAGTGCCGAAACAGGATCTAGCACAGATACGCAGTATTTT
CATSAETGSSTDTQYF
>few|TRBV9|TRBJ2-1|.
TGTGCCAGCAGCGTAGGCTCAGCCTACAATGAGCAGTTCTTC
CASSVGSAYNEQFF
>.|TRBV29-1|TRBJ2-1|TRBD2
TGCAGCGTGGGAGGGCATTACAATGAGCAGTTCTTC
CSVGGHYNEQFF
>.|TRBV5-1|TRBJ1-2|.
TGCGCCAGCAGCTTGGACCTCTTGGTCTATGGCTACACCTTC
CASSLDLLVYGYTF
>.|TRBV7-9|TRBJ2-7|.
TGTGCCAGCAGCTTAATGGGGGCGCCGCCCGAGCAGTACTTC
CASSLMGAPPEQYF
>.|TRBV7-8|TRBJ2-1|TRBD2
TGTGCCAGCAGCTTGCGGGGAGGGGAGGTCTACAATGAGCAGTTCTTC
CASSLRGGEVYNEQFF
>once|TRBV5-1|TRBJ2-2|TRBD1
TGCGCCAGCAGCTCGGGACAGATCGGGGAGCTGTTTTTT
CASSSGQIGELFF
>few|TRBV7-9|TRBJ1-1|.
TGTGCCAGCAGCTTAGAGGGCAGGGTGAAAGGCACTGAAGCTTTCTTT
CASSLEGRVKGTEAFF
>.|TRBV10-3|TRBJ2-7|.
TGTGCCATCAGTGAGAGGGATGGACCCAGCTCCTACGAGCAGTACTTC
CAISERDGPSSYEQYF
>.|TRBV24-1|TRBJ2-3|.
TGTGCCACCAGTGATAGGACTACCTACAGCACAGATACGCAGTATTTT
CATSDRTTYSTDTQYF
>.|TRBV18|TRBJ2-1|.
TGTGCCAGCTCACCACCTGATACACTCTTCTACAATGAGCAGTTCTTC
CASSPPDTLFYNEQFF
>.|TRBV15|TRBJ1-1|.
TGTGCCACCAGCCAGGGATTGAACACTGAAGCTTTCTTT
CATSQGLNTEAFF
>.|TRBV20-1|TRBJ2-3|TRBD2
TGCAGTGCTAGAGCCCCAGCGGGGGGGCGGGGCACAGATACGCAGTATTTT
CSARAPAGGRGTDTQYF
>few|TRBV11-3|TRBJ1-1|.
TGTGCCAGCAGCCGCCGGCAGGGGAACACTGAAGCTTTCTTT
CASSRRQGNTEAFF
>.|TRBV3-1|TRBJ2-5|TRBD2
TGTGCCAGCAGCCAAGAGCCGGGACTAGTTATGGAGACCCAGTACTTC
CASSQEPGLVMETQYF
>.|TRBV27|TRBJ2-4|.
TGTGTCAGCAGCTTACAGCGGCAATACATTCAGTACTTC
CVSSLQRQYIQYF
>.|TRBV4-1|TRBJ2-7|TRBD1
TGCGCCAGCCCCCGGGACAGAGAAAATTCGAAAGGTTGCGAGCAGTACTTC
CASPRDRENSKGCEQYF
>.|TRBV29-1|TRBJ2-1|.
TGCAGCGTTGAAGGCCAAGACAGTAGGAGGCCCAATGAGCAGTTCTTC
CSVEGQDSRRPNEQFF
>.|TRBV20-1|TRBJ2-5|TRBD2
TGCAGTGCTCCCACGACTAGCGGGGTCCAAGAGACCCAGTACTTC
CSAPTTSGVQETQYF
>few|TRBV20-1|TRBJ2-3|.
TGCAGTGCTAGGACAGACTTTTCTAGCACAGATACGCAGTATTTT
CSARTDFSSTDTQYF
>few|TRBV28|TRBJ2-7|.
TGTGCCAGTGGAAACGGGGGCTCCTACGAGCAGTACTTC
CASGNGGSYEQYF
>.|TRBV20-1|TRBJ2-7|TRBD1
TGCAGTGCTGAACCCGGGACAGGGTCCTACGAGCAGTACTTC
CSAEPGTGSYEQYF
>.|TRBV4-1|TRBJ1-4|.
TGCGCCAGCAGCCAAGGGACAACAACTAATGAAAAACTGTTTTTT
CASSQGTTTNEKLFF
>.|TRBV20-1|TRBJ2-1|.
TGCAGTGCTAGAGATAGGCTAGGAGGGGGGGATTACAATGAGCAGTTCTTC
CSARDRLGGGDYNEQFF
>.|TRBV5-1|TRBJ2-3|TRBD2
TGCGCCAGCCAAGGGGGACTAGCCTCAGATACGCAGTATTTT
CASQGGLASDTQYF
>.|TRBV6-5|TRBJ2-3|TRBD2
TGTGCCAGCAGTTACGGCAGTAGCGGGGGCACAGATACGCAGTATTTT
CASSYGSSGGTDTQYF
>once|TRBV6-5|TRBJ2-2|.
TGTGCCAGCACCGCGACAGGAGAGATCGGGGAGCTGTTTTTT
CASTATGEIGELFF
>.|TRBV27|TRBJ1-1|.
TGTGCCAGCAGTTTAGGGGGAACTGGCACTGAAGCTTTCTTT
CASSLGGTGTEAFF
>few|TRBV20-1|TRBJ2-7|.
TGCAGTGCTAGAGAATTTAGTCTCCGCTCCTACGAGCAGTACTTC
CSAREFSLRSYEQYF
>.|TRBV6-1|TRBJ2-1|.
TGTGCCAGCAGTGCCCGACAGGACTCAATTAGGAATGAGCAGTTCTTC
CASSARQDSIRNEQFF
>few|TRBV12-3/TRBV12-4|TRBJ1-4|TRBD1
TGTGCCAGCAGTCCCACAGGGGGCTCTTCGGTAAAACTGTTTTTT
CASSPTGGSSVKLFF
>few|TRBV27|TRBJ2-4|TRBD2
TGTGCCACTCTCGGGAGGCACCGAGGGTGGGAGCAGTACTTC
CATLGRHRGWEQYF
>.|TRBV2|TRBJ2-2|.
TGTGCCAACTTACTACACACTGGACTTACTACGAACACCGGGGAGCTGTTTTTT
CANLLHTGLTTNTGELFF
>.|TRBV6-5|TRBJ2-1|.
TGTGCCAGCAGTTCCCTCGGGAAAGAAGACAATGAGCAGTTCTTC
CASSSLGKEDNEQFF
>.|TRBV4-3|TRBJ2-1|.
TGCGCCAGCAGCCAAGAACAAGCGGGCTCCTACAATGAGCAGTTCTTC
CASSQEQAGSYNEQFF
>few|TRBV6-6|TRBJ2-1|.
TGTGCCAGCAGTTACAGGGGTTCCTACAATGAGCAGTTCTTC
CASSYRGSYNEQFF
>.|TRBV15|TRBJ1-1|.
TGTGCCACCAGCAGAGATCGAGGGGCAGGGACTGAAGCTTTCTTT
CATSRDRGAGTEAFF
>few|TRBV24-1|TRBJ2-3|TRBD1
TGTGCCACCAGTGATTCCCGGGACAGGGGCCCCACAGATACGCAGTATTTT
CATSDSRDRGPTDTQYF
>.|TRBV2|TRBJ2-4|.
TGTGCCAGCAGTGAATCCAGGGTGGTCAAAAACATTCAGTACTTC
CASSESRVVKNIQYF